This note documents a single T cell receptor beta chain sequence. This CDR3 region has 15 residues. The J segment lost 8 bases and the V segment lost 3 bases, leaving 8 bases of the junction unmatched. CDR1 is SGHNT and CDR2 is YYREEE in the germline V gene (reference sequence). This specimen belongs to a study of blood T cell repertoires in COVID-19. Turning to the study itself: Acute and convalescent COVID-19 samples came from the United States, Italy and Spain. T cells, B-cell-depleted T cells, or PBMCs supplied cDNA or gDNA.

As handled by the study authors: Scientists estimated how many nucleated cells there were by amplifying reference gene primers. This table comes from immunoSEQ multiplex PCR, and its TCRdb copy is limited to in-frame clones, with some not included. V, J and clone size derive from that table, while D and trimming were established from the DNA sequence. The sample lists fewer than 150,000 clones, roughly 90% seen once, with about 10% in the top ten. The V and J genes are TRBV5-4 and TRBJ2-1; TRBD2 matches at 10 bases. This sequence originates from a man aged 45-65 years with active or convalescent COVID-19. The sequencing sample was made of peripheral blood. CDR3 loop: CASSSGLAVLDEQFF. CDR3 DNA: TGTGCCAGCAGCTCCGGACTAGCGGTCTTGGATGAGCAGTTCTTC. Drawing the rest from reference TRBV5-4 and TRBJ2-1, the complete variable domain is ETGVTQSPTHLIKTRGQQVTLRCSSQSGHNTVSWYQQALGQGPQFIFQYYREEENGRGNFPPRFSGLQFPNYSSELNVNALELDDSALYLCASSSGLAVLDEQFFGPGTRLTVL.